This is a list of T cell receptor beta chains from one sample in a study of T cells in Graves' hyperthyroidism and ophthalmopathy. In TCRdb, the multiplex PCR reads were re-called with MiXCR into one record per CDR3 protein. Of fewer than 650,000 distinct CDR3 sequences listed, 13% to 15% were seen once; the top ten hold around 7%. Material for sequencing was blood. These receptor sequences come from a woman aged 18-29 years with Graves' ophthalmopathy. Each CDR3 is given with its conserved first and last residue. D genes are given only for firm matches. Where a row states a size, it is once, few, many or the class of an expanded clone; other rows omit it.

j_gene	abundance	d_gene	v_gene	CDR3aa	CDR3nt
TRBJ2-2	many	-	TRBV9	CASSVERDTNTGELFF	TGTGCCAGCAGCGTAGAACGGGACACGAACACCGGGGAGCTGTTTTTT
TRBJ1-1	many	-	TRBV29-1	CSVEGEGMNTEAFF	TGCAGCGTTGAAGGAGAGGGTATGAACACTGAAGCTTTCTTT
TRBJ2-3	few	TRBD2	TRBV19	CASATLAGTSTDTQYF	TGTGCCAGTGCGACCTTAGCGGGCACAAGCACAGATACGCAGTATTTT
TRBJ2-3	-	TRBD2	TRBV6-2/TRBV6-3	CASRSSGWRTSLDTQCF	TGTGCCAGCAGGTCGAGCGGGTGGCGGACTAGCCTAGATACGCAGTGTTTT
TRBJ2-7	-	TRBD2	TRBV28	CASSLPSGRAEHEQYF	TGTGCCAGCAGTTTACCCAGCGGGAGGGCCGAACACGAGCAGTACTTC
TRBJ2-1	many	-	TRBV7-2	CARLDGGEQFF	TGTGCCAGACTAGACGGGGGTGAGCAGTTCTTC
TRBJ2-5	few	-	TRBV4-1	CASSPNPGGPKTQYF	TGCGCCAGCAGCCCTAACCCAGGGGGGCCGAAGACCCAGTACTTC
TRBJ1-1	many	-	TRBV28	CASRTTGYPSEAFF	TGTGCCAGCAGGACAACAGGGTACCCCTCTGAAGCTTTCTTT
TRBJ2-1	many	-	TRBV7-2	CASSSRVGGAALNEQFF	TGTGCCAGCAGCTCGAGAGTTGGGGGGGCGGCCCTAAATGAGCAGTTCTTC
TRBJ2-7	-	-	TRBV7-7	CASSQGGCWDSYEQYF	TGTGCTAGCAGCCAAGGAGGTTGCTGGGACTCCTACGAGCAGTACTTC
TRBJ2-7	-	TRBD2	TRBV20-1	CSARGLAGVWEQYF	TGCAGTGCTAGAGGACTAGCGGGAGTGTGGGAGCAGTACTTC
TRBJ2-2	-	TRBD2	TRBV12-3/TRBV12-4	CAVTSELAGGNTGELFF	TGTGCCGTGACCTCCGAACTAGCGGGAGGGAACACCGGGGAGCTGTTTTTT
TRBJ2-2	-	TRBD1	TRBV20-1	CSATGQGDTGELFF	TGCAGTGCCACGGGACAGGGCGACACCGGGGAGCTGTTTTTT
TRBJ1-3	few	-	TRBV18	CASSPRHEETGNTIYF	TGTGCCAGCTCACCCAGACACGAGGAGACTGGAAACACCATATATTTT
TRBJ1-1	many	-	TRBV5-5	CASSLGGSMNTEAFF	TGTGCCAGCAGCTTGGGAGGGTCCATGAACACTGAAGCTTTCTTT
TRBJ2-7	-	-	TRBV13	CASSLRVDEQYF	TGTGCCAGCAGCTTAAGGGTGGACGAGCAGTACTTC
TRBJ1-1	-	-	TRBV19	CASSPQGFGTEAFF	TGTGCCAGTTCCCCCCAGGGCTTCGGCACTGAAGCTTTCTTT
TRBJ1-2	few	TRBD1	TRBV20-1	CSASPTGDNYGYTF	TGCAGTGCTAGTCCTACAGGGGACAACTATGGCTACACCTTC
TRBJ2-3	-	TRBD2	TRBV7-2	CASSYLGLAGGTDTQYF	TGTGCCAGCAGTTACCTAGGACTAGCGGGAGGCACAGATACGCAGTATTTT
TRBJ1-5	many	TRBD1	TRBV27	CASSPQGTGGNQPQHF	TGTGCCAGCAGTCCCCAGGGGACAGGGGGCAATCAGCCCCAGCATTTT
TRBJ2-5	-	TRBD2	TRBV27	CARGPGLAGSETQYF	TGTGCCAGGGGTCCGGGGCTAGCGGGAAGTGAGACCCAGTACTTC
TRBJ2-1	many	-	TRBV11-1	CASSLGLASNEQFF	TGTGCCAGCAGCTTAGGGCTTGCCTCCAATGAGCAGTTCTTC
TRBJ2-4	-	-	TRBV5-1	CASSLASFRGKDKNIRYF	TGCGCCAGCAGCTTGGCCTCCTTCAGGGGAAAGGACAAAAACATTCGGTACTTC
TRBJ1-2	-	TRBD1	TRBV12-3/TRBV12-4	CASSQGTVTYYGYTF	TGTGCCAGCAGTCAGGGGACAGTAACGTACTATGGCTACACCTTC
TRBJ1-1	many	-	TRBV9	CASSVAAAGVNTEAFF	TGTGCCAGCAGCGTAGCGGCAGCCGGGGTAAACACTGAAGCTTTCTTT
TRBJ2-1	-	-	TRBV5-1	CASSTYTSSPYNEQFF	TGCGCCAGCAGCACTTATACTAGCTCCCCATACAATGAGCAGTTCTTC
TRBJ1-4	many	-	TRBV6-1	CASSASGPLGEKLFF	TGTGCCAGCAGTGCTTCCGGGCCTCTCGGTGAAAAACTGTTTTTT
TRBJ2-3	-	-	TRBV27	CASSPTHRGTQYF	TGTGCCAGCAGTCCCACTCACCGCGGTACGCAGTATTTT
TRBJ2-5	few	-	TRBV4-1	CASSHNDRQETQYF	TGCGCCAGCAGCCACAACGACAGACAAGAGACCCAGTACTTC
TRBJ1-5	many	-	TRBV6-1	CASSDNPQEGTPQHF	TGTGCCAGCAGTGATAATCCCCAAGAGGGAACTCCCCAGCATTTT
TRBJ2-5	many	-	TRBV5-1	CASSWNTEETQYF	TGCGCCAGCAGCTGGAACACGGAAGAGACCCAGTACTTC
TRBJ1-1	many	TRBD1	TRBV12-3/TRBV12-4	CASSGDRGFSDTEAFF	TGTGCCAGCAGCGGGGACAGGGGGTTCTCGGACACTGAAGCTTTCTTT
TRBJ2-3	many	TRBD1	TRBV28	CASRRTTGMISDTQYF	TGTGCCAGCAGACGTACGACAGGGATGATCTCAGATACGCAGTATTTT
TRBJ2-7	many	-	TRBV28	CASSPQLYEQYF	TGTGCCAGCAGTCCACAGCTCTACGAGCAGTACTTC
TRBJ2-3	many	-	TRBV27	CASSYRTWADTQYF	TGTGCCAGCAGTTACCGTACCTGGGCAGATACGCAGTATTTT
TRBJ1-2	many	TRBD1	TRBV6-2/TRBV6-3	CASRRGEPGQGHGYTF	TGTGCCAGCAGAAGGGGTGAACCGGGACAGGGGCATGGCTACACCTTC
TRBJ1-1	many	-	TRBV3-1	CASSQEPQGPERPNTEAFF	TGTGCCAGCAGCCAAGAGCCTCAGGGTCCTGAACGGCCTAACACTGAAGCTTTCTTT
TRBJ2-7	many	-	TRBV15	CATSRAWGSAGSYEQYF	TGTGCCACCAGCAGAGCTTGGGGGTCGGCGGGCTCCTACGAGCAGTACTTC
TRBJ2-1	many	-	TRBV20-1	CSASAVGVISSYNEQFF	TGCAGTGCTAGTGCGGTTGGGGTTATTAGCTCCTACAATGAGCAGTTCTTC
TRBJ2-3	few	-	TRBV9	CASSVGWLSSTDTQYF	TGTGCCAGCAGCGTAGGTTGGCTTTCTAGCACAGATACGCAGTATTTT
TRBJ1-4	many	-	TRBV30	CAWRGQGLGELFF	TGTGCCTGGAGAGGGCAGGGCTTGGGGGAACTGTTTTTT
TRBJ2-7	-	TRBD2	TRBV5-1	CASSLAQRAGGAYEQYF	TGCGCCAGCAGCTTGGCCCAGAGGGCGGGAGGGGCCTACGAGCAGTACTTC
TRBJ1-1	many	-	TRBV30	CAWSAQAGTEAFF	TGTGCCTGGAGTGCACAGGCTGGCACTGAAGCTTTCTTT
TRBJ1-6	many	-	TRBV9	CASSPRLWGDSPLHF	TGTGCCAGCAGCCCCCGACTGTGGGGGGATTCACCCCTCCACTTT
TRBJ2-1	-	-	TRBV30	CAWRDLDEQFF	TGTGCCTGGAGGGATTTAGATGAGCAGTTCTTC
TRBJ1-3	few	-	TRBV14	CASSHRQDVRYLLPDSGNTIYF	TGTGCCAGCAGCCACAGACAGGATGTCCGATACCTTTTGCCTGACTCTGGAAACACCATATATTTT
TRBJ2-2	-	TRBD1	TRBV7-9	CASSGTGPTTGELFF	TGTGCCAGCAGCGGGACAGGCCCCACGACCGGGGAGCTGTTTTTT
TRBJ2-7	many	TRBD1	TRBV28	CASSLPTGTHEQYF	TGTGCCAGCAGTTTGCCGACAGGGACCCACGAGCAGTACTTC
TRBJ1-5	-	TRBD1	TRBV28	CASSVGQAEYQPQHF	TGTGCCAGCAGTGTAGGACAGGCAGAATATCAGCCCCAGCATTTT
TRBJ2-1	many	TRBD2	TRBV6-2/TRBV6-3	CASSPGLAGARMYEQFF	TGTGCCAGCAGCCCCGGTCTAGCGGGAGCTCGTATGTATGAGCAGTTCTTC
TRBJ2-2	many	-	TRBV3-1	CASSPEGNTGELFF	TGTGCCAGCAGCCCAGAGGGGAACACCGGGGAGCTGTTTTTT
TRBJ2-7	many	TRBD1	TRBV7-2	CASSLAGTGRRGYEQYF	TGTGCCAGCAGCTTAGCCGGGACAGGGAGGAGGGGGTACGAGCAGTACTTC
TRBJ2-5	few	TRBD1	TRBV24-1	CATSDQTPGQGFGETQYF	TGTGCCACCAGTGACCAAACTCCGGGACAGGGATTTGGAGAGACCCAGTACTTC
TRBJ2-3	many	TRBD2	TRBV20-1	CSASDRREGDTQYF	TGCAGTGCTAGTGATCGCAGGGAGGGAGATACGCAGTATTTT
TRBJ2-1	many	-	TRBV12-3/TRBV12-4	CASSRPGPTNNEQFF	TGTGCCAGCAGTCGGCCGGGACCTACTAACAATGAGCAGTTCTTC